The clone carrying this T cell receptor beta chain was picked up a small number of times. The data stem from a study of response to subunit inactivated influenza vaccine. There are 15 residues in the CDR3. With V trimmed by 3 bases and J by 7 bases, 7 bases remained unmatched. Germline V gives CDR1 MDHEN, CDR2 SYDVKM. TCRdb processed the RT-PCR reads anew with MiXCR; each CDR3 protein has one entry. The top ten hold under 13% of the sample, which has over 150,000 distinct CDR3 sequences, around a tenth seen once. The TCR originated in a man aged 50-60 years who received an inactivated influenza vaccine. The chain joins TRBV28 to TRBJ2-1, with 9 bases that match TRBD2. The material sequenced was non-naive T cells sorted from PBMCs, taken on the day of vaccination. CDR3 coding DNA: TGTGCCAGCAGTTTCGGGACTAGCTCTGGGAATGAGCAGTTCTTC. Its translation: CASSFGTSSGNEQFF.